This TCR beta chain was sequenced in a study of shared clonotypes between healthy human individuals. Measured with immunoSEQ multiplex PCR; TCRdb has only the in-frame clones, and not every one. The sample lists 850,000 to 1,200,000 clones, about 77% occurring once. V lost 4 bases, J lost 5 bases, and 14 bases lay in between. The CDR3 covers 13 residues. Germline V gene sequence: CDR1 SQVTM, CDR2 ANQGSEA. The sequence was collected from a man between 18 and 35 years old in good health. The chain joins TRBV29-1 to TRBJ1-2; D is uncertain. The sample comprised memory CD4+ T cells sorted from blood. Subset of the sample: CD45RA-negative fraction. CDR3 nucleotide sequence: TGCAGCGTTGGGGAGGGCCCCCGTTATGGCTACACCTTC. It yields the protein CSVGEGPRYGYTF.